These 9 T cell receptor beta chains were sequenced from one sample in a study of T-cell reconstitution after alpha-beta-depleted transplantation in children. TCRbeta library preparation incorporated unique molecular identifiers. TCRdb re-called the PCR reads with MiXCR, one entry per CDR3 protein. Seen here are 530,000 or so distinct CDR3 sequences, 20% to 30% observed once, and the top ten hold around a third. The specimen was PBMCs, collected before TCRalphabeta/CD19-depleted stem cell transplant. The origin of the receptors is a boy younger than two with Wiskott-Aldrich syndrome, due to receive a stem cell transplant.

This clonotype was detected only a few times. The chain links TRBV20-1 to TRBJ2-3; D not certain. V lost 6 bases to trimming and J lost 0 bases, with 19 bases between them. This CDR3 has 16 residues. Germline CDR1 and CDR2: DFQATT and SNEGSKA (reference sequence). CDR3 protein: CSAADWRRSSTDTQYF. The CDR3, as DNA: TGCAGTGCGGCCGACTGGCGAAGATCAAGCACAGATACGCAGTATTTT.

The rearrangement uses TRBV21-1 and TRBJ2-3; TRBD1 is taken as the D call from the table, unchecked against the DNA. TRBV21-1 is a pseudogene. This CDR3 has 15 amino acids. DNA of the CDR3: TGTGCCAGCAGCAAAAAGGGAGCGGACACAGATACGCAGTATTTT. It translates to CASSKKGADTDTQYF.

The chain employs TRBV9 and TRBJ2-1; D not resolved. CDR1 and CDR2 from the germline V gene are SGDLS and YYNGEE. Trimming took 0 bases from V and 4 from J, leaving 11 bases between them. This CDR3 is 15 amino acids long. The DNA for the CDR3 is TGTGCCAGCAGCGTAGCGGATTCTTTTTACAATGAGCAGTTCTTC. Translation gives CASSVADSFYNEQFF.

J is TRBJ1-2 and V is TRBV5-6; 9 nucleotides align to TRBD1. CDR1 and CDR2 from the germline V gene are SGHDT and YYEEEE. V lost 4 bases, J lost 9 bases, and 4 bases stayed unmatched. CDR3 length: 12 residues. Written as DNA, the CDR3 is TGTGCCAGCAGCACCGGACAGGGGCGCTACACCTTC. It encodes CASSTGQGRYTF.

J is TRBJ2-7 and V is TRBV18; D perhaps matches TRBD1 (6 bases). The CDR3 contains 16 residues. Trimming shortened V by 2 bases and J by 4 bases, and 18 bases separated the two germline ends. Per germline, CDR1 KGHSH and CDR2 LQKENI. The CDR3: CASSPAERGGAYEQYF. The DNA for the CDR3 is TGTGCCAGCTCACCAGCTGAACGTGGGGGCGCTTACGAGCAGTACTTC.

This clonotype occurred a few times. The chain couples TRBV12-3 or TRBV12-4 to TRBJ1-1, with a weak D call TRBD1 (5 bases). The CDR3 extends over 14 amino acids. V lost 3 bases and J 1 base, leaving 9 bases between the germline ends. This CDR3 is CASSLGRGNTEAFF. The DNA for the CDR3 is TGTGCCAGCAGTTTGGGGCGGGGGAACACTGAAGCTTTCTTT.

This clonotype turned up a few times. In DNA form, the CDR3 reads TGTGCCAGCAGTTTATACCTAGTGAACACTGAAGCTTTCTTT. It specifies CASSLYLVNTEAFF. The rearrangement links TRBV12-3 or TRBV12-4 to TRBJ1-1; unclear D gene. This CDR3 region has 14 residues. The V gene lost 2 bases and the J gene lost 0 bases, with 7 bases spanning the gap.

Here the CDR3 reads CASSPMGGTYNEQFF. Here the CDR3 DNA reads TGCGCCAGCAGCCCCATGGGGGGGACCTACAATGAGCAGTTCTTC. The chain is built from TRBV5-1 and TRBJ2-1; 7 bases match TRBD2. The V segment lost 4 bases and the J segment 2 bases; nucleotides outside the gene matches: 6. Germline V gene data show CDR1 as SGHRS and CDR2 as YFSETQ. The CDR3 is made up of 15 amino acids.

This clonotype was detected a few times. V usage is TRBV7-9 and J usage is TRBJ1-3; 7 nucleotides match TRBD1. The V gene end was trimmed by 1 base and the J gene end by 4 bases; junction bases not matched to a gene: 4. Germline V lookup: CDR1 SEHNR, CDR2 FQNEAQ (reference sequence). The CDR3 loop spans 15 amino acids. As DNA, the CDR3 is TGTGCCAGCAGCTTAGGGACAGGAACAGGAAACACCATATATTTT. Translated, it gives CASSLGTGTGNTIYF.